The 26 T cell receptor beta chains below come from one sample, sequenced in a study of cytomegalovirus exposure and HLA in healthy donors. The PCR had 60 Vbeta and 13 Jbeta primers. Repertoires were generated with immunoSEQ multiplex PCR, while TCRdb's copy carries only in-frame clones and drops some. The repertoire consists of about 56,000 clones, with roughly four fifths occurring once and the leading ten covering about 1.5%. The specimen was PBMCs. These TCRs come from a man aged 35 to 55 in good health and CMV-seronegative.

This chain links TRBV6-6 with TRBJ1-5; 7 bases are a match to TRBD1. The germline gives CDR1 MNHNY, CDR2 SVGAGI (reference sequence). J was trimmed by 10 bases and V by 3 bases; bases with no gene match: 9. This CDR3 has 14 residues. The CDR3 nucleotides read TGTGCCAGCAGTTATTTGGGGGACAGCCCTCCCCAGCATTTT. Translation gives CASSYLGDSPPQHF.

The genes are TRBV28 and TRBJ1-3; D is undetermined. Trimming shortened V by 7 bases and J by 2 bases, and 12 bases separated the two germline ends. The CDR3 loop spans 14 amino acids. CDR1 and CDR2 (germline): MDHEN, SYDVKM. The CDR3 DNA follows: TGTGCCAGCAAACCTCCCCAGGCTGGAAACACCATATATTTT. As protein: CASKPPQAGNTIYF.

The V call is TRBV27, the J call TRBJ1-2; weak D call: TRBD1 (5 bases). Between the trimmed V and J ends, which lost 0 bases and 6 bases, there was a span of 11 bases. In germline, CDR1 is MNHEY, CDR2 SMNVEV (reference sequence). This CDR3 region has 14 residues. The CDR3 coding sequence is TGTGCCAGCAGTTTATCGTGGGGCCTAGATGGCTACACCTTC. Protein product: CASSLSWGLDGYTF.

The gene calls are TRBV18 and TRBJ1-1; D gene uncertain. This CDR3 has 14 amino acids. From germline, CDR1 is KGHSH and CDR2 LQKENI. The V end was cut by 2 bases, the J end by 4 bases, with 11 bases between. Written as DNA, the CDR3 is TGTGCCAGCTCACCAGGGCCGTCGATCACTGAAGCTTTCTTT. Protein product: CASSPGPSITEAFF.

V is TRBV5-1 and J is TRBJ1-1; D gene ambiguous. Germline assignment: CDR1 SGHRS and CDR2 YFSETQ. The CDR3 covers 15 residues. V lost 3 bases to trimming and J lost 4 bases, with 16 bases between them. CDR3 in amino acids: CASSSIGGQSTEAFF. In DNA form, the CDR3 reads TGCGCCAGCAGCTCGATCGGTGGGCAGTCCACTGAAGCTTTCTTT.

V and J are TRBV15 and TRBJ2-5; the match to TRBD2 covers 11 bases. The trim removed 3 bases at V and 4 bases at J, leaving 4 bases unmatched. Germline V gene sequence: CDR1 LNHNV, CDR2 YYDKDF (reference sequence). The length of the CDR3 is 15 residues. CDR3 protein: CATSSSGGARETQYF. The CDR3 bases are TGTGCCACCAGCAGTAGCGGGGGGGCTAGAGAGACCCAGTACTTC.

This clone turned up a few times. The J gene is TRBJ2-6, the V gene TRBV27; 8 bases line up with TRBD1. J lost 3 bases, V lost 8 bases, and 9 bases had no gene match. The CDR3 contains 16 residues. CDR1 and CDR2 (germline): MNHEY, SMNVEV (reference sequence). The CDR3 DNA follows: TGTGCCAGCCGTAGGACAGGGCTTGGTGGGGCCAACGTCCTGACTTTC. Translated, it gives CASRRTGLGGANVLTF.

This clone showed up just once. The genes are TRBV7-9 and TRBJ1-1; D may be TRBD1 (5 bases). The CDR3 runs to 16 residues. Germline CDR1 SEHNR, CDR2 FQNEAQ (reference sequence). The V end lost 2 bases, the J end lost 4 bases, and 17 bases lay between the germline ends. The CDR3 loop is CASSLSAAGGGTEAFF. Here the CDR3 DNA reads TGTGCCAGCAGCTTAAGTGCAGCGGGGGGTGGCACTGAAGCTTTCTTT.

The V and J genes are TRBV7-9 and TRBJ1-1; D gene unclear. Germline CDR1 reads SEHNR; CDR2 reads FQNEAQ (reference sequence). Trimming left V 5 bases short and J 1 base short, with 8 bases between. This CDR3 contains 13 residues. In DNA, the CDR3 is TGTGCCAGCAGCAGACCGGGGAACACTGAAGCTTTCTTT. This encodes CASSRPGNTEAFF.

The rearrangement joins TRBV7-2 to TRBJ1-1; 9 bases fit TRBD1. CDR1 and CDR2 from the germline V gene are SGHTA and FQGNSA. V lost 8 bases and J lost 2; bases outside the gene matches: 6. The CDR3 runs to 14 residues. CDR3 sequence: CASSRQGVNTEAFF. For the CDR3, the DNA is TGTGCCAGCTCCCGACAGGGGGTCAACACTGAAGCTTTCTTT.

This clone is a singleton in its sample. The chain recombines TRBV6-6 with TRBJ1-6, with 7 bases lining up with TRBD1. Per germline, CDR1 MNHNY and CDR2 SVGAGI (reference sequence). The CDR3 runs 16 residues. Trimming at V came to 4 bases and at J to 5 bases, leaving 8 bases not matched to a gene. The CDR3 DNA is TGTGCCAGCAGTTTCCTCCGTGACAGGGATAATTCACCCCTCCACTTT. This encodes CASSFLRDRDNSPLHF.

This clone was seen more than once but under ten times. The V call is TRBV7-3, the J call TRBJ2-5, with 14 nucleotides matching TRBD2. The V gene end was trimmed by 2 bases and the J gene end by 1 base; junction bases not matched to a gene: 6. Germline V gives CDR1 SGHTA, CDR2 FQGTGA. The CDR3 contains 18 residues. The CDR3 DNA follows: TGTGCCAGCAGCTTAGGACTAGCGGGGGGACGAGTCCAAGAGACCCAGTACTTC. Amino acid sequence: CASSLGLAGGRVQETQYF.

There are a few counts of this clone. The V and J genes are TRBV13 and TRBJ2-3; 9 positions match TRBD1. Germline-derived CDR1 and CDR2 are PRHDT and FYEKMQ (reference sequence). The CDR3 is 16 amino acids. Trimming took 5 bases from V and 4 from J; bases not matched to a gene: 10. CDR3 amino acids: CASSLGTGWGADTQYF. CDR3 sequence (DNA): TGTGCCAGCAGCCTGGGGACAGGGTGGGGGGCAGATACGCAGTATTTT.

The V gene is TRBV7-8, the J gene TRBJ2-1, with 7 bases aligning to TRBD1. The germline V gene has CDR1 SGHVS and CDR2 FQNEAQ. The CDR3 loop spans 15 amino acids. V gave up 1 base and J gave up 9 bases; unmatched junction bases: 9. CDR3 nucleotide sequence: TGTGCCAGCAGCTTAGGGACTCAGGGGGATTTTGAGCAGTTCTTC. Its protein product is CASSLGTQGDFEQFF.

V and J are TRBV30 and TRBJ1-2; tentatively, D is TRBD1 (6 bases). Trimming took off 1 base at V and 4 bases at J, with 10 bases between the two ends. Germline assignment: CDR1 GTSNPN and CDR2 SVGIG (reference sequence). CDR3 length: 13 residues. DNA of the CDR3: TGTGCCTGGAGTGACGGACAGATCTATGGCTACACCTTC. The encoded protein is CAWSDGQIYGYTF.

The V call is TRBV11-3, the J call TRBJ2-5, with 7 nucleotides matching TRBD1. Trimming cost V 4 bases and J 1 base; bases outside gene matches: 6. The CDR3 covers 15 residues. The germline gives CDR1 SGHNT, CDR2 YENEEA. The CDR3 loop is CASSSRTGFQETQYF. The CDR3 DNA is TGTGCCAGCAGCTCGAGGACAGGCTTCCAAGAGACCCAGTACTTC.

This clone qualifies as medium-sized. The chain joins TRBV6-1 to TRBJ1-4; no firm D call. V was trimmed by 5 bases and J by 0 bases, leaving 7 bases between them. This CDR3 has 14 amino acids. The germline gives CDR1 MNHNS, CDR2 SASEGT. CDR3 DNA: TGTGCCAGCAGTAAAGGGCCAACTAATGAAAAACTGTTTTTT. Its translation is CASSKGPTNEKLFF.

The V call is TRBV29-1, the J call TRBJ1-1; D is unclear. V lost 2 bases and J 8 bases, leaving 12 bases between the germline ends. This CDR3 is built from 12 residues. Looked up from germline, CDR1 is SQVTM and CDR2 is ANQGSEA. CDR3 amino acids: CSVEPGSAEAFF. CDR3 bases: TGCAGCGTTGAACCGGGATCCGCCGAAGCTTTCTTT. Together with reference TRBV29-1 and TRBJ1-1, the CDR3 gives the full variable domain: SAVISQKPSRDICQRGTSLTIQCQVDSQVTMMFWYRQQPGQSLTLIATANQGSEATYESGFVIDKFPISRPNLTFSTLTVSNMSPEDSSIYLCSVEPGSAEAFFGQGTRLTVV.

CDR3 sequence reads: CATRLPGGRIHEQFF. CDR3 coding DNA: TGTGCCACCAGGTTACCGGGGGGCCGTATCCATGAGCAGTTCTTC. This chain uses TRBV5-5 with TRBJ2-1, with D possibly being TRBD2 (7 bases). V lost 9 bases and J lost 8, with 24 bases in between. Germline values: CDR1 SGHKS, CDR2 YYEKEE (reference sequence). The CDR3 runs to 15 residues.

The CDR3 DNA reads as TGTGCCAGCAGTTTATTGTCCGGGTTTAACACCGGGGAGCTGTTTTTT. Protein product: CASSLLSGFNTGELFF. The chain combines TRBV27 with TRBJ2-2; D gene uncertain. V was clipped by 1 base and J by 2 bases, with 11 bases between them. From germline, CDR1 is MNHEY and CDR2 SMNVEV (reference sequence). This CDR3 region has 16 residues.

J is TRBJ1-2 and V is TRBV29-1, with TRBD1 as a possible D gene (5 bases). V was pared by 7 bases and J by 8 bases, with 20 bases between. The CDR3 consists of 13 residues. CDR1 and CDR2 (germline): SQVTM, ANQGSEA. The CDR3 sequence is CSAGHHLVEGYTF. In nucleotides, the CDR3 is TGCAGCGCCGGACACCACCTAGTAGAGGGCTACACCTTC. The complete variable domain, with remaining parts taken from reference TRBV29-1 and TRBJ1-2, reads SAVISQKPSRDICQRGTSLTIQCQVDSQVTMMFWYRQQPGQSLTLIATANQGSEATYESGFVIDKFPISRPNLTFSTLTVSNMSPEDSSIYLCSAGHHLVEGYTFGSGTRLTVV.

In DNA form, the CDR3 reads TGTGCCTGGAGGCGGGACAGGGGGCACACTGAAGCTTTCTTT. Its translation is CAWRRDRGHTEAFF. V and J are TRBV30 and TRBJ1-1; 12 bases map to TRBD1. From germline, CDR1 is GTSNPN and CDR2 SVGIG (reference sequence). This CDR3 has 14 amino acids. V was pared by 3 bases and J by 3 bases, with 2 bases of the junction left unmatched.

The genes are TRBV5-6 and TRBJ1-6, with D possibly TRBD1 on 5 matching bases. Deletions cut 5 bases from V and 9 bases from J, with 15 bases between. CDR1 and CDR2 (germline): SGHDT, YYEEEE. The CDR3 has 14 residues. CDR3 region: CASSSGGGFSPLHF. The DNA of the CDR3 is TGTGCCAGCAGTTCTGGGGGAGGCTTTTCACCCCTCCACTTT.

This clone showed up just a few times. This chain links TRBV4-3 with TRBJ2-4, with D maybe TRBD2 (5 bases). The ends were cut back, 0 bases at V and 6 bases at J, with 12 bases in the middle. The germline gives CDR1 LGHNA, CDR2 YSLEER. This CDR3 comprises 15 residues. The DNA for the CDR3 is TGCGCCAGCAGCCAAGATCGCCTCCGGGGAAACATTCAGTACTTC. Its translation: CASSQDRLRGNIQYF.

V usage is TRBV9 and J usage is TRBJ1-6; 12 nucleotides line up with TRBD1. CDR1 and CDR2 (germline): SGDLS, YYNGEE. V shed 0 bases, J shed 7 bases, and the junction held 2 bases outside the gene matches. The CDR3 covers 16 residues. The CDR3 DNA follows: TGTGCCAGCAGCGTAGAAGGGACAGGGGGCAATTCACCCCTCCACTTT. Translation gives CASSVEGTGGNSPLHF. The whole variable domain, remainder taken from reference TRBV9 and TRBJ1-6, is DSGVTQTPKHLITATGQRVTLRCSPRSGDLSVYWYQQSLDQGLQFLIQYYNGEERAKGNILERFSAQQFPDLHSELNLSSLELGDSALYFCASSVEGTGGNSPLHFGNGTRLTVT.

CDR3 amino acids: CASSLSLPPYEQYF. In DNA form, the CDR3 reads TGCGCCAGCAGCTTGTCACTACCCCCCTACGAGCAGTACTTC. This chain links TRBV5-1 with TRBJ2-7; D call uncertain. V lost 1 base and J lost 2, with 10 bases in between. Per germline, CDR1 SGHRS and CDR2 YFSETQ. The CDR3 is made up of 14 amino acids. Filled out from reference TRBV5-1 and TRBJ2-7, the complete variable domain reads KAGVTQTPRYLIKTRGQQVTLSCSPISGHRSVSWYQQTPGQGLQFLFEYFSETQRNKGNFPGRFSGRQFSNSRSEMNVSTLELGDSALYLCASSLSLPPYEQYFGPGTRLTVT.